The 26 T cell receptor beta chains below come from one sample, sequenced in a study of blood T cell repertoires in COVID-19. Data came from immunoSEQ multiplex PCR; TCRdb stores just in-frame clones and leaves some out. Of hundreds of thousands of clones detected, just over 85% appear once; the ten largest clones hold more than 9%. The source material was peripheral blood. These receptors were taken from a man aged 50 to 60 with COVID-19, enrolled during active disease.

The chain joins TRBV7-9 to TRBJ2-2; D perhaps matches TRBD2 (5 bases). The germline V and J ends were trimmed by 4 bases and 1 base, with 13 bases remaining between them. Germline V lookup: CDR1 SEHNR, CDR2 FQNEAQ (reference sequence). CDR3 size: 16 residues. CDR3 nucleotides: TGTGCCAGCAGCTCCCTCCCTGGAGGGAACACCGGGGAGCTGTTTTTT. It specifies CASSSLPGGNTGELFF.

V usage is TRBV10-2 and J usage is TRBJ2-7; 9 nucleotides line up with TRBD2. V was pared by 4 bases and J by 1 base, with 8 bases of the junction left unmatched. The CDR3 loop spans 16 amino acids. Germline CDR1 is WSHSY and CDR2 is SAAADI. The CDR3 is CASSGTGTSFSYEQYF. The CDR3 DNA is TGCGCCAGCAGTGGGACCGGGACTAGCTTTTCCTACGAGCAGTACTTC.

The gene calls are TRBV15 and TRBJ2-1; 9 positions match TRBD1. V shed 5 bases, J shed 8 bases, and the junction held 7 bases outside the gene matches. The CDR3 loop spans 14 amino acids. In germline, CDR1 is LNHNV, CDR2 YYDKDF (reference sequence). CDR3 in DNA: TGTGCCACCAGCCGGGACAGGGTGGTGGATGAGCAGTTCTTC. This translates into CATSRDRVVDEQFF.

This clone was counted once. The chain couples TRBV18 to TRBJ2-2; 7 bases agree with TRBD2. Germline V CDR1 and CDR2: KGHSH, LQKENI. This CDR3 has 17 residues. V trimming: 4 bases; J trimming: 6 bases; junction bases outside the gene matches: 14. CDR3 DNA sequence: TGTGCCAGCTCACAACGAGCCGGGACTAACATCCCCGGGGAGCTGTTTTTT. This gives the protein CASSQRAGTNIPGELFF. The full variable domain, completed using reference TRBV18 and TRBJ2-2, is NAGVMQNPRHLVRRRGQEARLRCSPMKGHSHVYWYRQLPEEGLKFMVYLQKENIIDESGMPKERFSAEFPKEGPSILRIQQVVRGDSAAYFCASSQRAGTNIPGELFFGEGSRLTVL.

This clone has only one observation. V is TRBV7-9 and J is TRBJ2-3, with no clear D. CDR1 and CDR2 from the germline V gene are SEHNR and FQNEAQ (reference sequence). Trimming pared 2 bases from V and 5 bases from J, leaving 5 bases between. The length of the CDR3 is 12 residues. Here the CDR3 reads CASSLPRDTQYF. Here the CDR3 DNA reads TGTGCCAGCAGCTTACCCCGAGATACGCAGTATTTT.

The chain uses TRBV9 and TRBJ2-7, with TRBD1 identical over 7 bases. CDR1 SGDLS and CDR2 YYNGEE come from the germline V gene. The CDR3 spans 16 residues. V trimming: 0 bases; J trimming: 4 bases; junction bases outside the gene matches: 10. The CDR3 DNA is TGTGCCAGCAGCGTAGCTGAGGGGACAGTGGGTTACGAGCAGTACTTC. Translating it yields CASSVAEGTVGYEQYF.

V is TRBV7-8 and J is TRBJ1-5; no firm D call. The V and J ends lost 5 bases and 4 bases respectively, with 9 bases between them. Germline CDR1 is SGHVS and CDR2 is FQNEAQ. The CDR3 sequence is 13 residues long. The CDR3 loop reads CASSPDWNQPQHF. The CDR3, as DNA: TGTGCCAGCAGCCCGGACTGGAATCAGCCCCAGCATTTT.

J is TRBJ2-3 and V is TRBV19; perhaps TRBD1 as D (5 bases). Deletions cut 7 bases from V and 1 base from J, with 18 bases between. Germline V lookup: CDR1 LNHDA, CDR2 SQIVND (reference sequence). The CDR3 is 16 residues long. Here the CDR3 reads CASTISPGLGTDTQYF. CDR3 coding DNA: TGTGCCAGTACCATATCCCCAGGGTTGGGCACAGATACGCAGTATTTT.

As regards this clone: Other DNA sequences of this sample code for an identical CDR3. This sequence joins TRBV19 and TRBJ1-2, with 12 bases lining up with TRBD1. Germline trimming cut 6 bases from V and 3 bases from J; bases unmatched to any gene: 5. The CDR3 is 15 amino acids. Germline CDR1 reads LNHDA; CDR2 reads SQIVND (reference sequence). The chain's CDR3 is CASSPGTGGDYGYTF. In DNA, the CDR3 is TGTGCCAGTAGCCCCGGGACAGGGGGCGACTATGGCTACACCTTC.

V and J are TRBV18 and TRBJ1-2, with D perhaps matching TRBD1 (6 bases). The CDR3 loop spans 15 amino acids. V dropped 3 bases and J dropped 4 bases, with 15 bases sitting between them. Germline CDR1 is KGHSH and CDR2 is LQKENI. DNA of the CDR3: TGTGCCAGCTCACCCGGACGGGGGGCAAGCTATGGCTACACCTTC. Translated, it gives CASSPGRGASYGYTF.

The chain combines TRBV6-1 with TRBJ1-5, with 12 positions matching TRBD1. Germline CDR1 and CDR2: MNHNS and SASEGT. This CDR3 is 14 amino acids long. Losses at the gene ends were 7 bases for V and 7 bases for J; bases not matched to a gene: 5. The CDR3 sequence: CASTGTGGGQPQHF. The CDR3 DNA sequence: TGTGCCAGCACCGGGACAGGGGGCGGGCAGCCCCAGCATTTT.

The rearrangement links TRBV5-4 to TRBJ1-1, with 10 bases lining up with TRBD1. This CDR3 has 16 amino acids. Trimming took 2 bases from V and 7 from J; bases not matched to a gene: 11. Per germline, CDR1 SGHNT and CDR2 YYREEE (reference sequence). CDR3 loop: CASSLYPTGGQSEAFF. The CDR3 region has the DNA TGTGCCAGCAGCTTATATCCGACAGGGGGCCAGAGTGAAGCTTTCTTT.

The rearrangement uses TRBV29-1 and TRBJ1-3; 7 bases agree with TRBD1. Germline V gives CDR1 SQVTM, CDR2 ANQGSEA. After removal of 6 bases from V and 3 bases from J, the junction contained 5 bases not matched to a gene. The CDR3 is made up of 13 amino acids. CDR3 nucleotides: TGCAGCGTGTACAGGGGAGGTGGAAACACCATATATTTT. Amino acids: CSVYRGGGNTIYF.

As DNA, the CDR3 is TGTGCCACCAGTGGTGCGACAGGGCCCTCGGGGGCCAACGTCCTGACTTTC. Its translation is CATSGATGPSGANVLTF. This chain connects TRBV24-1 to TRBJ2-6; the match to TRBD1 covers 7 bases. Germline values: CDR1 KGHDR, CDR2 SFDVKD. CDR3 length: 17 amino acids. Trimming took 5 bases from V and 4 from J; bases not matched to a gene: 10.

In this sample, this clone turned up once. The V gene is TRBV7-3, the J gene TRBJ1-1, with 8 bases lining up with TRBD1. The CDR3 sequence is 16 residues long. Per the germline V gene, CDR1 is SGHTA and CDR2 is FQGTGA. The junction had 10 bases not matched to a gene; V was cut back by 4 bases and J by 3 bases. This CDR3 is CASSSQDRAGDTEAFF. CDR3 bases: TGTGCCAGCAGCTCCCAGGACAGGGCCGGGGACACTGAAGCTTTCTTT.

To note about this clone: In the same sample, other DNA sequences code for this CDR3. The chain couples TRBV6-5 to TRBJ2-2, with 8 nucleotides matching TRBD2. The CDR3 consists of 15 residues. J gave up 4 bases and V 6 bases, and 7 bases lay outside the gene matches. Germline V lookup: CDR1 MNHEY, CDR2 SVGAGI. This CDR3 reads CASRAGGLGTGELFF. Here the CDR3 DNA reads TGTGCCAGCAGGGCGGGAGGATTAGGCACCGGGGAGCTGTTTTTT.

The V gene is TRBV30, the J gene TRBJ2-7, with TRBD2 as a possible D gene (5 bases). V was clipped by 4 bases and J by 2 bases, with 9 bases between them. The CDR3 covers 12 residues. Germline V lookup: CDR1 GTSNPN, CDR2 SVGIG (reference sequence). The CDR3 region has the DNA TGTGCCTGGACGGGATCTACCTACGAGCAGTACTTC. Its protein is CAWTGSTYEQYF.

This sequence joins TRBV5-4 and TRBJ2-7, with D tentatively TRBD1 (5 bases). The CDR3 consists of 13 residues. V was clipped by 7 bases and J by 0 bases, with 11 bases between them. Germline values: CDR1 SGHNT, CDR2 YYREEE (reference sequence). This CDR3 is CASQQEHSYEQYF. The CDR3 nucleotides read TGTGCCAGCCAACAGGAACACTCCTACGAGCAGTACTTC.

V and J are TRBV5-6 and TRBJ2-7; no firm D call. The CDR3 is 15 amino acids. CDR1 and CDR2 (germline): SGHDT, YYEEEE. Trimming removed 4 bases at V and 2 bases at J, with 16 bases between. CDR3 sequence (DNA): TGTGCCAGCAGCAGCCCCCATCTCGTTCCCTACGAGCAGTACTTC. Translation gives CASSSPHLVPYEQYF.

This rearrangement joins TRBV2 to TRBJ2-5; 11 bases are shared with TRBD2. J was trimmed by 5 bases and V by 4 bases; bases with no gene match: 9. Germline CDR1 and CDR2: SNHLY and FYNNEI. This CDR3 spans 16 amino acids. The CDR3 DNA follows: TGTGCCAGCAGTGGACTAGCGGGGAACCCATGGGAGACCCAGTACTTC. The encoded protein is CASSGLAGNPWETQYF.

The chain recombines TRBV5-1 with TRBJ2-1; TRBD1 agrees at 7 bases. CDR3 length: 15 amino acids. The germline V gene encodes CDR1 SGHRS and CDR2 YFSETQ. The V gene end was trimmed by 4 bases and the J gene end by 3 bases; junction bases not matched to a gene: 7. As DNA, the CDR3 is TGCGCCAGCAGCCACCGGGACAGAGACTACAATGAGCAGTTCTTC. Protein: CASSHRDRDYNEQFF. Variable domain in full (rest from reference TRBV5-1 and TRBJ2-1): KAGVTQTPRYLIKTRGQQVTLSCSPISGHRSVSWYQQTPGQGLQFLFEYFSETQRNKGNFPGRFSGRQFSNSRSEMNVSTLELGDSALYLCASSHRDRDYNEQFFGPGTRLTVL.

The V and J genes are TRBV5-4 and TRBJ2-1; TRBD2 matches at 7 bases. Germline V gene data show CDR1 as SGHNT and CDR2 as YYREEE (reference sequence). V dropped 5 bases and J dropped 3; count of bases not matched to a gene: 5. CDR3 size: 14 residues. The CDR3 nucleotides are TGTGCCAGCAGTTCACTAGCGTTCTACAATGAGCAGTTCTTC. Its protein is CASSSLAFYNEQFF. Using reference TRBV5-4 and TRBJ2-1 for the parts outside the CDR3, the full variable domain is ETGVTQSPTHLIKTRGQQVTLRCSSQSGHNTVSWYQQALGQGPQFIFQYYREEENGRGNFPPRFSGLQFPNYSSELNVNALELDDSALYLCASSSLAFYNEQFFGPGTRLTVL.

The chain joins TRBV18 to TRBJ1-5; TRBD1 agrees at 10 bases. The CDR3 has 15 amino acids. From germline, CDR1 is KGHSH and CDR2 LQKENI. After removal of 4 bases from V and 4 bases from J, the junction contained 4 bases not matched to a gene. In nucleotides, the CDR3 is TGTGCCAGCTCACGAGGGACAGGGGAGAATCAGCCCCAGCATTTT. Translating it yields CASSRGTGENQPQHF.

The gene calls are TRBV7-9 and TRBJ2-1; D perhaps matches TRBD2 (6 bases). Trimming removed 1 base at V and 9 bases at J, with 13 bases between. From germline, CDR1 is SEHNR and CDR2 FQNEAQ (reference sequence). This CDR3 contains 14 residues. The CDR3 loop is CASSLDARAGEQFF. CDR3 DNA: TGTGCCAGCAGCTTAGACGCCAGAGCGGGTGAGCAGTTCTTC.

The chain has TRBV14 and TRBJ1-6, with 9 bases that match TRBD1. Germline V gene sequence: CDR1 SGHDN, CDR2 FVKESK. This CDR3 has 15 amino acids. With 2 bases clipped from V and 9 bases from J, the junction kept 5 bases outside the gene matches. The CDR3 region is CASSQTGGWGSPLHF. The CDR3 DNA reads TGTGCCAGCAGCCAAACAGGGGGCTGGGGTTCACCCCTCCACTTT.

The rearrangement joins TRBV11-2 to TRBJ1-1; 7 nucleotides agree with TRBD1. The V gene's germline CDR1 is SGHAT and CDR2 FQNNGV. Losses at the gene ends were 5 bases for V and 4 bases for J; bases not matched to a gene: 4. CDR3 size: 13 residues. In DNA form, the CDR3 reads TGTGCCAGCAGCGAGCAGGGGGGCACTGAAGCTTTCTTT. This encodes CASSEQGGTEAFF.